The rows below give T cell receptor beta chains drawn from one sample of a study of beta chain features in type 1 diabetes. The protocol was immunoSEQ multiplex PCR, while the TCRdb copy is restricted to in-frame clones and leaves out a portion. The repertoire consists of some 44,000 clones, with roughly 56% occurring once and the leading ten covering around 2.1%. The sample comprised Tregs from blood. These receptor sequences come from a woman aged 18-29 years in good health. Both conserved end residues are part of each CDR3. A D gene is named only where the DNA matches it firmly. Only some rows state a clone size, as once, few, many or a class for expanded clones.

V	size	D	J	CDR3	DNA
TRBV6-5	few	TRBD1	TRBJ2-4	CASSYSGQGTEEYF	TGTGCCAGCAGTTACTCGGGACAGGGGACGGAGGAGTACTTC
TRBV28	.	.	TRBJ1-1	CASSLTSPEAFF	TGTGCCAGCAGTTTAACGAGCCCTGAAGCTTTCTTT
TRBV9	.	.	TRBJ2-5	CASSVSPAVETQYF	TGTGCCAGCAGCGTATCCCCGGCGGTGGAGACCCAGTACTTC
TRBV7-9	few	TRBD2	TRBJ2-1	CASSSTLAGGPIGEQFF	TGTGCCAGCAGCTCTACACTAGCGGGAGGGCCCATTGGTGAGCAGTTCTTC
TRBV28	.	.	TRBJ2-5	CASSQTQTQYF	TGTGCCAGCAGTCAGACTCAGACCCAGTACTTC
TRBV15	.	TRBD1	TRBJ2-1	CATSRGGTGRANEQFF	TGTGCCACCAGCAGAGGGGGGACAGGGAGGGCAAATGAGCAGTTCTTC
TRBV6-5	many	.	TRBJ1-5	CASSYSNTAAEPQHF	TGTGCCAGCAGTTACTCGAATACGGCGGCAGAACCCCAGCATTTT
TRBV19	.	.	TRBJ2-3	CASSARAQGLDTQYF	TGTGCCAGTAGTGCCCGGGCCCAGGGATTAGATACGCAGTATTTT
TRBV21-1	medium-sized	.	TRBJ2-2	CASRGAWTGELFF	TGTGCCAGCAGGGGGGCGTGGACCGGGGAGCTGTTTTTT
TRBV29-1	few	TRBD2	TRBJ2-7	CSVLAGESYEQYF	TGCAGCGTTTTAGCGGGAGAGAGTTACGAGCAGTACTTC
TRBV6-1	.	TRBD2	TRBJ2-2	CASGGTSDTGELFF	TGTGCCAGCGGGGGGACTAGCGATACCGGGGAGCTGTTTTTT
TRBV6-6	.	.	TRBJ1-5	CASSYVRGFSNQPQHF	TGTGCCAGCAGTTATGTTCGGGGGTTCTCGAATCAGCCCCAGCATTTT
TRBV5-4	.	TRBD2	TRBJ2-7	CASVNSGRPYEQYF	TGTGCCAGCGTGAATAGCGGGAGGCCCTACGAGCAGTACTTC
TRBV5-4	.	TRBD2	TRBJ2-3	CASSHGLAGVGDTQYF	TGTGCCAGCAGCCATGGACTAGCGGGAGTAGGTGATACGCAGTATTTT
TRBV27	few	TRBD2	TRBJ2-3	CASRSRLAGGGDTQYF	TGTGCCAGCAGGTCTCGACTAGCGGGGGGAGGAGATACGCAGTATTTT
TRBV11-1	few	TRBD1	TRBJ2-7	CASSLFTDRVEQYF	TGTGCCAGCAGCTTATTCACGGACAGGGTCGAGCAGTACTTC
TRBV7-9	.	.	TRBJ2-7	CASSFSSYEQYF	TGTGCCAGCAGCTTTTCGTCCTACGAGCAGTACTTC
TRBV7-2	.	.	TRBJ1-5	CASSLGSNSNQPQHF	TGTGCCAGCAGCTTAGGGAGCAATAGCAATCAGCCCCAGCATTTT
TRBV7-8	few	.	TRBJ1-4	CASSVTGNNEKLFF	TGTGCCAGCAGCGTCACAGGGAATAATGAAAAACTGTTTTTT
TRBV15	.	TRBD1	TRBJ1-6	CATSHYRGTYNSPLHF	TGTGCCACCAGCCACTACAGGGGTACCTATAATTCACCCCTCCACTTT
TRBV5-1	.	TRBD2	TRBJ2-2	CASSLGAGTQSGELFF	TGCGCCAGCAGCTTGGGAGCGGGAACGCAAAGCGGGGAGCTGTTTTTT
TRBV7-2	few	TRBD1	TRBJ2-7	CASSLVPTGGEQYF	TGTGCCAGCAGCTTAGTCCCGACAGGGGGTGAGCAGTACTTC
TRBV19	.	.	TRBJ2-6	CASGPPGANVLTF	TGTGCCAGTGGGCCCCCTGGGGCCAACGTCCTGACTTTC
TRBV6-1	.	.	TRBJ1-2	CASRRDTNYGYTF	TGTGCCAGCCGACGGGACACCAACTATGGCTACACCTTC
TRBV10-3	.	TRBD1	TRBJ1-1	CAIKGQGNTEAFF	TGTGCCATCAAAGGACAGGGGAACACTGAAGCTTTCTTT
TRBV6-5	.	TRBD1	TRBJ1-3	CASSYSGQALGNTIYF	TGTGCCAGCAGTTACTCGGGACAGGCACTGGGAAACACCATATATTTT
TRBV5-1	.	TRBD2	TRBJ2-1	CASSPGLAGTSEQFF	TGCGCCAGCAGCCCTGGACTAGCGGGAACGTCTGAGCAGTTCTTC
TRBV30	.	.	TRBJ2-1	CAWAPTISSYNEQFF	TGTGCCTGGGCCCCGACTATTAGCTCCTACAATGAGCAGTTCTTC
TRBV5-1	.	TRBD1	TRBJ2-7	CASSPPWDRINEQYF	TGCGCCAGCAGCCCCCCCTGGGACAGGATTAACGAGCAGTACTTC
TRBV6-6	.	TRBD2	TRBJ2-7	CASSYQGLAATTQYF	TGTGCCAGCAGTTACCAGGGACTAGCGGCTACGACGCAGTACTTC
TRBV7-7	.	.	TRBJ2-1	CASSLAEINEQFF	TGTGCTAGCAGCTTAGCGGAGATCAATGAGCAGTTCTTC
TRBV19	once	.	TRBJ2-2	CASSRAQDTGELFF	TGTGCCAGTAGTAGGGCGCAGGACACCGGGGAGCTGTTTTTT
TRBV29-1	.	TRBD1	TRBJ2-7	CSVTVPGQGYEQYF	TGCAGCGTTACAGTACCGGGACAGGGCTACGAGCAGTACTTC
TRBV28	few	TRBD2	TRBJ2-7	CASRGTSGTYEQYF	TGTGCCAGCAGGGGGACTAGCGGAACTTACGAGCAGTACTTC
TRBV19	.	.	TRBJ2-7	CASKKDITHYEQYF	TGTGCCAGTAAAAAGGACATCACCCATTACGAGCAGTACTTC
TRBV2	.	.	TRBJ2-7	CASELQPYEQYF	TGTGCCAGCGAATTACAGCCGTACGAGCAGTACTTC
TRBV20-1	few	.	TRBJ2-1	CSARPRNEQFF	TGCAGTGCCAGGCCCCGGAATGAGCAGTTCTTC
TRBV18	.	.	TRBJ2-7	CASSPRDTYEQYF	TGTGCCAGCTCACCTAGGGACACCTACGAGCAGTACTTC
TRBV5-8	.	.	TRBJ2-6	CASGAIHPHKSRANVLTF	TGTGCCAGCGGTGCCATTCATCCACACAAAAGTCGGGCCAACGTCCTGACTTTC
TRBV6-1	.	.	TRBJ2-1	CASSEMAGRYNEQFF	TGTGCCAGCAGTGAAATGGCAGGGCGTTACAATGAGCAGTTCTTC
TRBV7-9	.	.	TRBJ2-2	CASSLGTGSTGELFF	TGTGCCAGCAGCTTAGGTACAGGGAGCACCGGGGAGCTGTTTTTT
TRBV11-2	.	.	TRBJ2-1	CASSMAGFFPYNEQFF	TGTGCCAGCAGCATGGCTGGTTTCTTCCCCTACAATGAGCAGTTCTTC
TRBV7-9	.	TRBD2	TRBJ2-7	CASSLRLTSGHYEQYF	TGTGCCAGCAGCTTACGTCTTACTAGCGGGCACTACGAGCAGTACTTC
TRBV30	.	.	TRBJ1-6	CAWSSARDLRVPNSPLHF	TGTGCCTGGAGTTCGGCACGGGATCTCCGGGTTCCGAATTCACCCCTCCACTTT
TRBV7-9	.	TRBD1	TRBJ2-2	CASSQGTDLGGELFF	TGTGCCAGCAGCCAAGGGACAGACCTAGGAGGGGAGCTGTTTTTT
TRBV29-1	.	.	TRBJ1-1	CSVDGAGALTEAFF	TGCAGCGTTGATGGGGCGGGGGCTCTTACTGAAGCTTTCTTT
TRBV10-3	medium-sized	TRBD1	TRBJ2-7	CAMGTGGGYEQYF	TGTGCCATGGGGACAGGGGGCGGCTACGAGCAGTACTTC
TRBV4-1	once	.	TRBJ2-3	CASSQDSGTDTQYF	TGCGCCAGCAGCCAAGATTCCGGCACAGATACGCAGTATTTT
TRBV18	.	.	TRBJ2-3	CASSPPDRSADTQYF	TGTGCCAGCTCACCACCAGACAGATCTGCAGATACGCAGTATTTT
TRBV6-6	.	TRBD1	TRBJ2-5	CASSYKGTGGETQYF	TGTGCCAGCAGTTATAAAGGGACAGGGGGAGAGACCCAGTACTTC
TRBV7-7	.	TRBD2	TRBJ2-3	CASSRAGSTDTQYF	TGTGCCAGCAGCCGAGCGGGGAGCACAGATACGCAGTATTTT
TRBV6-5	few	TRBD2	TRBJ2-5	CASEPGGRETQYF	TGTGCCAGCGAGCCGGGGGGGCGCGAGACCCAGTACTTC
TRBV6-5	few	.	TRBJ2-7	CASSYRDYEQYF	TGTGCCAGCAGTTACCGAGATTACGAGCAGTACTTC
TRBV5-1	.	.	TRBJ2-7	CASRRMEQGYEQYF	TGCGCCAGCAGGCGAATGGAACAGGGTTACGAGCAGTACTTC
TRBV4-1	.	.	TRBJ2-5	CASSQGPVRGAQYF	TGCGCCAGCAGCCAAGGTCCGGTCCGGGGAGCCCAGTACTTC
TRBV27	.	TRBD2	TRBJ2-7	CASSFSTRTSGTAYEQYF	TGTGCCAGCAGTTTCTCAACCCGGACTAGCGGCACTGCCTACGAGCAGTACTTC
TRBV7-2	few	.	TRBJ2-2	CASSSTNTGELFF	TGTGCCAGCAGCTCCACTAACACCGGGGAGCTGTTTTTT
TRBV19	few	.	TRBJ1-4	CASRDPTDRKLFF	TGTGCCAGTAGGGACCCCACGGACAGAAAACTGTTTTTT